This note documents a single T cell receptor beta chain sequence. CDR3 length: 14 residues. V shed 5 bases and J 6 bases; nucleotides not matched to a gene: 6. The germline V gene has CDR1 MDHEN and CDR2 SYDVKM. This specimen belongs to a study of OX40 agonist ivuxolimab in advanced cancers. Assay used: immunoSEQ multiplex PCR; TCRdb lists only in-frame clones, some missing. The data hold about 22,000 clones, with roughly 90% observed a single time. The sequence derives from an adult with an advanced solid tumor such as melanoma, head and neck, liver or kidney cancer. The chain is built from TRBV28 and TRBJ2-1, with 8 bases lining up with TRBD1. Specimen: CD4+ or CD8+ T cells sorted from blood, collected in a trial of the OX40 agonist ivuxolimab. This CDR3 is CASSIFTGGNEQFF. The DNA for the CDR3 is TGTGCCAGCAGTATATTCACAGGGGGCAATGAGCAGTTCTTC.